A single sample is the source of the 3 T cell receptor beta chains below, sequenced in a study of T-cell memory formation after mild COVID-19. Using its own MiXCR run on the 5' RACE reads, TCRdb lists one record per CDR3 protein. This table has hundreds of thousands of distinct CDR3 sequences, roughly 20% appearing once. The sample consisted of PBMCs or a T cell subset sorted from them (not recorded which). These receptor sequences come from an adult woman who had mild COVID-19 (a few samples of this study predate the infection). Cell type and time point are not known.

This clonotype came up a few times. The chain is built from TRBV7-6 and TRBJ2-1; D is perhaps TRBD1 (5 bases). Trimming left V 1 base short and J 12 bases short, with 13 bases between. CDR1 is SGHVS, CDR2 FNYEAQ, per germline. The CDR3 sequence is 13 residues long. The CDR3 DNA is TGTGCCAGCAGCTTAGGGGATTTAGGGGTGCAGTTCTTC. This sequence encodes CASSLGDLGVQFF.

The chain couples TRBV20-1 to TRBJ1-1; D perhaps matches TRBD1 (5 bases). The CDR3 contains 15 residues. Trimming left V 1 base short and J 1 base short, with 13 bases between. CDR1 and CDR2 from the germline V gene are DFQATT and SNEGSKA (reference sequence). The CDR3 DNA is TGCAGTGCTAGAGTTCCTGGGGCAAGGAACACTGAAGCTTTCTTT. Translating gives CSARVPGARNTEAFF.

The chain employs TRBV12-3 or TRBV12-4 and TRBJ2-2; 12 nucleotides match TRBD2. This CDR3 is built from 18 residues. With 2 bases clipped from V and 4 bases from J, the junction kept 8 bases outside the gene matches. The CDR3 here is CASSLPTSGSKSTGELFF. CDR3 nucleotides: TGTGCCAGCAGTTTACCGACTAGCGGGAGTAAAAGCACCGGGGAGCTGTTTTTT.